A selection of T cell receptor beta chains follows, all from one sample in a study of T-cell reconstitution after alpha-beta-depleted transplantation in children. MiXCR, applied by TCRdb to the PCR reads, yields one record per CDR3 protein. This table holds about 580,000 distinct CDR3 sequences, 27% found once. The source was PBMCs, collected before TCRalphabeta/CD19-depleted stem cell transplant. The receptors shown here come from a boy under three years old with Wiskott-Aldrich syndrome, due to receive a stem cell transplant. Both conserved end residues are part of each CDR3. D genes are given only for firm matches. Expanded clones are given a class, and other clones once, few, many or no size at all.

cdr3_aa cdr3_nt d_call j_call clone_size v_call cdr3_length
CSARGALAGAGELFF TGCAGTGCTAGAGGGGCACTAGCGGGAGCCGGGGAGCTGTTTTTT TRBD2 TRBJ2-2 once TRBV20-1 15
CASSPKWAGTEQYF TGTGCCAGCAGCCCAAAGTGGGCCGGCACCGAGCAGTACTTC . TRBJ2-7 few TRBV14 14
CASSLSWTGNMETQYF TGTGCCAGCAGCCTTAGTTGGACAGGGAATATGGAGACCCAGTACTTC TRBD1 TRBJ2-5 few TRBV7-9 16
CASSPLDRVQSANHSPLHF TGTGCCAGCTCACCATTGGACAGGGTCCAATCCGCAAATCATTCACCCCTCCACTTT TRBD1 TRBJ1-6 . TRBV18 19
CSQQRGTGDNNEQFF TGCAGTCAACAACGAGGGACAGGCGATAACAATGAGCAGTTCTTC TRBD1 TRBJ2-1 . TRBV20-1 15
CASSFALTEYNEQFF TGTGCCAGCAGCTTCGCATTGACAGAATACAATGAGCAGTTCTTC . TRBJ2-1 . TRBV11-2 15
CAISESGGETQDF TGTGCCATCAGTGAGTCGGGGGGAGAGACCCAGGACTTC . TRBJ2-5 . TRBV10-3 13
CSAPSGFTNEQFF TGCAGTGCTCCTAGCGGGTTCACCAATGAGCAGTTCTTC TRBD2 TRBJ2-1 . TRBV20-1 13
CASSLGFSGANVLTF TGTGCCAGCAGTTTAGGGTTCTCTGGGGCCAACGTCCTGACTTTC . TRBJ2-6 few TRBV28 15
CASSTWDRGNEQYF TGTGCCAGCAGCACATGGGACCGGGGGAACGAGCAGTACTTC . TRBJ2-7 few TRBV13 14
CASSPRSSSYNEQFF TGCGCCAGCAGCCCTCGGAGCAGCTCCTACAATGAGCAGTTCTTC . TRBJ2-1 few TRBV5-1 15
CASSFGTSVWEQFF TGTGCCAGCAGCTTCGGGACTAGCGTTTGGGAGCAGTTCTTC TRBD2 TRBJ2-1 few TRBV5-4 14
CASRMAGGLDEQYF TGTGCCAGCAGGATGGCGGGAGGGCTAGACGAGCAGTACTTC TRBD2 TRBJ2-7 few TRBV12-3/TRBV12-4 14
CASSYGLAGGTYEQYF TGTGCCAGCAGCTACGGACTAGCGGGAGGGACCTACGAGCAGTACTTC TRBD2 TRBJ2-7 . TRBV7-9 16
CAINKAGTGELFF TGTGCCATCAACAAGGCGGGCACCGGGGAGCTGTTTTTT . TRBJ2-2 few TRBV10-3 13
CSARSGGSNTEAFF TGCAGTGCTAGATCGGGGGGCTCAAACACTGAAGCTTTCTTT . TRBJ1-1 few TRBV20-1 14
CSARDARQGSEKLFF TGCAGTGCTAGAGATGCCCGACAGGGGAGCGAAAAACTGTTTTTT TRBD1 TRBJ1-4 few TRBV20-1 15
CASSDPSFFSNEQFF TGTGCCAGCAGTGATCCTAGCTTCTTCTCCAATGAGCAGTTCTTC . TRBJ2-1 . TRBV6-1 15
CASSFRGYQPQHF TGTGCCAGCAGTTTCAGGGGATATCAGCCCCAGCATTTT . TRBJ1-5 few TRBV28 13
CAISAYPREQETQYF TGTGCCATCAGTGCGTACCCCCGGGAGCAAGAGACCCAGTACTTC . TRBJ2-5 . TRBV10-3 15
CSASSTTGDYEQYF TGCAGTGCTAGTTCCACGACAGGGGACTACGAGCAGTACTTC TRBD1 TRBJ2-7 . TRBV20-1 14
CSVLQGSETQYF TGCAGCGTACTACAGGGGTCCGAGACCCAGTACTTC TRBD1 TRBJ2-5 few TRBV29-1 12
CAISAGTAYEQYF TGTGCCATCAGTGCCGGGACCGCCTACGAGCAGTACTTC . TRBJ2-7 . TRBV10-3 13
CASSETVGNSPLHF TGCGCCAGCAGTGAAACCGTGGGAAATTCACCCCTCCACTTT . TRBJ1-6 . TRBV10-2 14
CASNQRRGMNTEAFF TGTGCCAGCAACCAACGAAGGGGGATGAACACTGAAGCTTTCTTT . TRBJ1-1 few TRBV27 15
CASSIQGALNNEQFF TGTGCCAGCAGCATACAGGGGGCTCTTAACAATGAGCAGTTCTTC TRBD1 TRBJ2-1 few TRBV7-2 15
CASSPMGQGERQFF TGTGCCAGCAGTCCCATGGGACAGGGGGAGCGGCAGTTCTTC TRBD1 TRBJ2-1 few TRBV12-3/TRBV12-4 14
CSASAGNTDTQYF TGCAGTGCTAGCGCGGGGAACACAGATACGCAGTATTTT . TRBJ2-3 few TRBV20-1 13
CASSGSGANTGELFF TGCGCCAGCAGTGGCTCAGGGGCGAACACCGGGGAGCTGTTTTTT . TRBJ2-2 . TRBV5-1 15
CASKIQGPDNSPLHF TGTGCCAGCAAGATACAGGGGCCGGATAATTCACCCCTCCACTTT TRBD1 TRBJ1-6 few TRBV3-1 15
CSARGLGIPAGTNEKLFF TGCAGTGCTAGAGGGCTAGGGATCCCTGCGGGAACTAATGAAAAACTGTTTTTT . TRBJ1-4 once TRBV20-1 18
CASSPRTMEETQYF TGTGCCAGCAGTCCCAGGACAATGGAAGAGACCCAGTACTTC . TRBJ2-5 few TRBV12-3/TRBV12-4 14
CSVAGWSSYNEQFF TGCAGCGTTGCGGGTTGGAGCTCCTACAATGAGCAGTTCTTC . TRBJ2-1 few TRBV29-1 14
CSASPIALPETQYF TGCAGTGCTAGCCCTATTGCTTTACCTGAGACCCAGTACTTC . TRBJ2-5 few TRBV20-1 14
CASSFDGHEQYF TGTGCCAGCAGCTTTGACGGCCACGAGCAGTACTTC . TRBJ2-7 . TRBV7-2 12
CASSLNLAGVNTQYF TGTGCCAGCAGCCTAAACCTAGCGGGAGTTAATACCCAGTACTTC TRBD2 TRBJ2-5 few TRBV6-1 15
CASSPGLAGVEQYF TGTGCCAGCAGCCCGGGACTAGCGGGAGTCGAGCAGTACTTC TRBD2 TRBJ2-7 . TRBV7-8 14
CASRGQKNSPLHF TGTGCCAGCCGGGGACAGAAGAATTCACCCCTCCACTTT TRBD1 TRBJ1-6 . TRBV19 13
CASSDPTSGRPLDTQYF TGTGCCAGCAGTGATCCGACTAGCGGGAGGCCTTTAGATACGCAGTATTTT TRBD2 TRBJ2-3 . TRBV2 17
CASSAAGLGLGELFF TGTGCCAGCAGTGCGGCGGGCTTAGGGCTCGGGGAGCTGTTTTTT . TRBJ2-2 few TRBV6-1 15
CASRGFFRQFF TGTGCCAGCAGGGGGTTCTTCAGGCAGTTCTTC . TRBJ2-1 . TRBV12-3/TRBV12-4 11
CASSYHNEQFF TGTGCCAGCAGTTATCACAATGAGCAGTTCTTC . TRBJ2-1 many TRBV7-8 11
CASSLSGSRGTDTQYF TGTGCCAGCAGCTTGAGCGGGAGTCGGGGCACAGATACGCAGTATTTT TRBD2 TRBJ2-3 . TRBV5-5 16
CASSPPGLAANEQFF TGCGCCAGCAGCCCACCGGGACTAGCGGCCAATGAGCAGTTCTTC TRBD2 TRBJ2-1 . TRBV5-1 15